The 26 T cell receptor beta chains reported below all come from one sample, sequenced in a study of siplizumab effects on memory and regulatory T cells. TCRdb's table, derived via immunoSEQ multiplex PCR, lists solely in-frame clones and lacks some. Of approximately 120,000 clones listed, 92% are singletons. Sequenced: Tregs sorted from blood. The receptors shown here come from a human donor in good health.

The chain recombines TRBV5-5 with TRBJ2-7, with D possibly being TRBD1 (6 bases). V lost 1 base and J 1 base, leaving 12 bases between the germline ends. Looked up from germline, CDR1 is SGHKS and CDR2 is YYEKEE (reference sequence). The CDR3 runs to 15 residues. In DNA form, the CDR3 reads TGTGCCAGCAGCTTGTCTAACAGGGCGTCCTACGAGCAGTACTTC. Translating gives CASSLSNRASYEQYF.

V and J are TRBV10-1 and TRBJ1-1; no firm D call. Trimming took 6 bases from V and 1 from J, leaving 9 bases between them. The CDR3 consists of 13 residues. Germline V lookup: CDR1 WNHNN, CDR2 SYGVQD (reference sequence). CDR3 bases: TGCGCCAGCAGCCTGGACGGGAACACTGAAGCTTTCTTT. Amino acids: CASSLDGNTEAFF.

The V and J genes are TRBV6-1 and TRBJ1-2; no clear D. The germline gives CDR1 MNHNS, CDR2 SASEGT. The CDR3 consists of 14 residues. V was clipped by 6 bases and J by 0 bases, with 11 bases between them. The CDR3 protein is CASSPMTTNYGYTF. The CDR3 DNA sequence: TGTGCCAGCAGCCCAATGACAACTAACTATGGCTACACCTTC.

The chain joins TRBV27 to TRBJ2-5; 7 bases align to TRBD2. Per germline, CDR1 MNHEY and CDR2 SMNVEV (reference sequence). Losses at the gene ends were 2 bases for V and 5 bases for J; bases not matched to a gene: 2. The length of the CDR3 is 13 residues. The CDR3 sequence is CASSLQGGETQYF. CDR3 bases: TGTGCCAGCAGTTTACAGGGAGGGGAGACCCAGTACTTC.

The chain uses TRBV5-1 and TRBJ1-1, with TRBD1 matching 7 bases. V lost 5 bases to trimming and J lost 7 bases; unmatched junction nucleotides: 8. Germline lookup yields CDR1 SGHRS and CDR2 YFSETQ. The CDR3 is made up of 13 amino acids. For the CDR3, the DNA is TGCGCCAGCAGTTCCACAGGGGTCGGTGAAGCTTTCTTT. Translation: CASSSTGVGEAFF.

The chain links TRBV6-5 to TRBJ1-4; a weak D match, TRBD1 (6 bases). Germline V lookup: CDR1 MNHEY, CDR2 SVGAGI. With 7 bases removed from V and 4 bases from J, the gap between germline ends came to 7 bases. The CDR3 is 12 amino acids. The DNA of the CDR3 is TGTGCCAGCAAGGGGGTTAATGAAAAACTGTTTTTT. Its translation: CASKGVNEKLFF.

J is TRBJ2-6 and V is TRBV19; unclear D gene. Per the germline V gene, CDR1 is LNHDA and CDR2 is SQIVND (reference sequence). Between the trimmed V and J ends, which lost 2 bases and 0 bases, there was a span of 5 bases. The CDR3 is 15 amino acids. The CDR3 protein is CASSILSSGANVLTF. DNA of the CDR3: TGTGCCAGTAGTATACTGAGCTCTGGGGCCAACGTCCTGACTTTC.

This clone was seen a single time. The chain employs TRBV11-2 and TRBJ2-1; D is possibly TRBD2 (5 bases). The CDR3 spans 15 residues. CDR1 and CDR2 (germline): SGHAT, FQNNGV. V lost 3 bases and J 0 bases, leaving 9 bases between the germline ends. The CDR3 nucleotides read TGTGCCAGCAGCTTTTCCGGGGTCTCCTACAATGAGCAGTTCTTC. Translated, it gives CASSFSGVSYNEQFF.

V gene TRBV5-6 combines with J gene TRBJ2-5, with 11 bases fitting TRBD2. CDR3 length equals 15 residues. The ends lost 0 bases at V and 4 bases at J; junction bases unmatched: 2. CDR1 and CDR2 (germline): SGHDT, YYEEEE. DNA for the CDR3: TGTGCCAGCAGCTTGGGACTAGCGGGATTAGAGACCCAGTACTTC. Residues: CASSLGLAGLETQYF.

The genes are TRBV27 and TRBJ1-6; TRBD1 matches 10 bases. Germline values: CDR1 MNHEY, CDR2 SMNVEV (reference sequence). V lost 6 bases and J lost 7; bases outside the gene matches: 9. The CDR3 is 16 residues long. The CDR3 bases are TGTGCCAGCAGCCCATACGGGACAGGGGTAAATTCACCCCTCCACTTT. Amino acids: CASSPYGTGVNSPLHF.

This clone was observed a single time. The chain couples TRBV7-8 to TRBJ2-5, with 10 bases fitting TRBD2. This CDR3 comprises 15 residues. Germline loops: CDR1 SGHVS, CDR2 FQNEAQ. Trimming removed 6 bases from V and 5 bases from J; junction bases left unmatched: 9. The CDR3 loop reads CASRRERGGLETQYF. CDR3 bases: TGTGCCAGCAGAAGGGAGCGGGGGGGCCTTGAGACCCAGTACTTC.

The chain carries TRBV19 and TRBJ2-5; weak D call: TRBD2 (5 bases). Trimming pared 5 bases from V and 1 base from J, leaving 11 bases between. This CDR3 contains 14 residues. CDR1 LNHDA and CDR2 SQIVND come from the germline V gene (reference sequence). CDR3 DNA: TGTGCCAGTAGTCCCCGACTAATCCAAGAGACCCAGTACTTC. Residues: CASSPRLIQETQYF.

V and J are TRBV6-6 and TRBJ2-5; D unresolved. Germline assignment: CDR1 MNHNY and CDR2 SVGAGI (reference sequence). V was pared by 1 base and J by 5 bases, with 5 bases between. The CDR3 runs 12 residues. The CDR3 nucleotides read TGTGCCAGCAGTTACTATCGGGAGACCCAGTACTTC. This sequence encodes CASSYYRETQYF.

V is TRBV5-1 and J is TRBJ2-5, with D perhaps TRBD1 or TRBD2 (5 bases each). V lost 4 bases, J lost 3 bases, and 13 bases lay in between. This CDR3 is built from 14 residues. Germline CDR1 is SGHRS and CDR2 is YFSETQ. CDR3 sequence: CASSQGPTEETQYF. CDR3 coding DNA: TGCGCCAGCAGCCAGGGACCTACCGAAGAGACCCAGTACTTC. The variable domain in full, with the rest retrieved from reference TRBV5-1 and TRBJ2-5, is KAGVTQTPRYLIKTRGQQVTLSCSPISGHRSVSWYQQTPGQGLQFLFEYFSETQRNKGNFPGRFSGRQFSNSRSEMNVSTLELGDSALYLCASSQGPTEETQYFGPGTRLLVL.

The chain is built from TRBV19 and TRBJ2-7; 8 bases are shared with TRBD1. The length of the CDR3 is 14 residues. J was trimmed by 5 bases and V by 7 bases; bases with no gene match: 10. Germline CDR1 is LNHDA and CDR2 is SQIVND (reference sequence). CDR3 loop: CASNPGQGRHEQYF. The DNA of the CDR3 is TGTGCCAGTAATCCCGGACAGGGTAGACACGAGCAGTACTTC.

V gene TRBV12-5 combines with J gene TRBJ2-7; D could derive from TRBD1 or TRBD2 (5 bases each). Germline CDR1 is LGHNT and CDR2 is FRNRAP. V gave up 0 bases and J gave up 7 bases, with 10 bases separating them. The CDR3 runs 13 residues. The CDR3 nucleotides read TGTGCTAGTGGTTTGGTACGGGGCGGGGAGCAGTACTTC. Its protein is CASGLVRGGEQYF.

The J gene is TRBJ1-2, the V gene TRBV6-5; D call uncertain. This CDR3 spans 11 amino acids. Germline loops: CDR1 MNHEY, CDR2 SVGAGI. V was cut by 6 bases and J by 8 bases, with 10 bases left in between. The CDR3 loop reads CASSPSGGYTF. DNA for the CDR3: TGTGCCAGCAGCCCCAGTGGGGGCTACACCTTC.

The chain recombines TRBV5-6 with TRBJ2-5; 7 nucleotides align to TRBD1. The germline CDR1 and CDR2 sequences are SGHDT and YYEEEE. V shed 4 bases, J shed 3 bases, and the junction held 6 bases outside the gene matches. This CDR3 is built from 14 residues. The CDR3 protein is CASSPGQLEETQYF. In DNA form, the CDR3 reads TGTGCCAGCAGCCCGGGACAGCTTGAAGAGACCCAGTACTTC. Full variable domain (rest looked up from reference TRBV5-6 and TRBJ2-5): DAGVTQSPTHLIKTRGQQVTLRCSPKSGHDTVSWYQQALGQGPQFIFQYYEEEERQRGNFPDRFSGHQFPNYSSELNVNALLLGDSALYLCASSPGQLEETQYFGPGTRLLVL.

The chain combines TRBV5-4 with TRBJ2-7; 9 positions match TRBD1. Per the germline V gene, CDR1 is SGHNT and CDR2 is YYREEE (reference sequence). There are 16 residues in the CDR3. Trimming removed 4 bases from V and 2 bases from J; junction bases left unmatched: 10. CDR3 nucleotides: TGTGCCAGCAGCGACCGACAGGGGGGGGTGACCTACGAGCAGTACTTC. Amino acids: CASSDRQGGVTYEQYF.

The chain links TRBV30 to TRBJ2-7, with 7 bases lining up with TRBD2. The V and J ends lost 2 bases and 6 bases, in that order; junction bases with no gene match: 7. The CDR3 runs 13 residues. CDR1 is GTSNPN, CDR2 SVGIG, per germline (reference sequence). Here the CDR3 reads CAWSLREDSEQYF. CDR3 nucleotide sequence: TGTGCCTGGAGTCTCCGGGAGGACTCCGAGCAGTACTTC.

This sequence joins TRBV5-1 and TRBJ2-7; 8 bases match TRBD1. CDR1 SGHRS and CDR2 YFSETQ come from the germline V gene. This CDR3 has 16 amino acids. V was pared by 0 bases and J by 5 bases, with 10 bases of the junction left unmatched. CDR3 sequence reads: CASSLVSGGAIDEQYF. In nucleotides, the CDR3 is TGCGCCAGCAGCTTGGTTTCAGGGGGCGCGATTGACGAGCAGTACTTC.

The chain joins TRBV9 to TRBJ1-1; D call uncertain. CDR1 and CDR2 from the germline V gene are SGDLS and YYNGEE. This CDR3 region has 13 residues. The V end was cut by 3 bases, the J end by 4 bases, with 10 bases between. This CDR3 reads CASSADFLTEAFF. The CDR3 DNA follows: TGTGCCAGCAGCGCTGACTTTCTCACTGAAGCTTTCTTT.

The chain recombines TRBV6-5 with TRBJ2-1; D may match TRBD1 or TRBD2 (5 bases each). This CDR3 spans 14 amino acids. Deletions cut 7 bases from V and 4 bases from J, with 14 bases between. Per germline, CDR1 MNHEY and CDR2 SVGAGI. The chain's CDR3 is CASKRPGPYNEQFF. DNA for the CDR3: TGTGCCAGCAAGCGACCGGGACCTTACAATGAGCAGTTCTTC.

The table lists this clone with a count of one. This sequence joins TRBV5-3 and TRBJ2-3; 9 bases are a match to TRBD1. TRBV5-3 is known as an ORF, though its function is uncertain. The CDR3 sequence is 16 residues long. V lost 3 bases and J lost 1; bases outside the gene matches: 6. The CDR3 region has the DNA TGTGCCAGAAGCTCCGGGACAGGGAATGGCACAGATACGCAGTATTTT. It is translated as CARSSGTGNGTDTQYF.

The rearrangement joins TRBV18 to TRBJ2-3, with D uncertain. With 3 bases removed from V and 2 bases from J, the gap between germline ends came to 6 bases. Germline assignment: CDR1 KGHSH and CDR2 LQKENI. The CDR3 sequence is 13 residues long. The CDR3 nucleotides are TGTGCCAGCTCACCCGCCACCACAGATACGCAGTATTTT. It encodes CASSPATTDTQYF.

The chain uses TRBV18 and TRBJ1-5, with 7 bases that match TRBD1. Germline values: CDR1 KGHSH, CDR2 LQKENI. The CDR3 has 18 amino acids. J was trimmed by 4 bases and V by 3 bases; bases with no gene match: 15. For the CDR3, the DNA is TGTGCCAGCTCACCGGGAACAGACAGGGTTGGCTTAAATCAGCCCCAGCATTTT. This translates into CASSPGTDRVGLNQPQHF.